This T cell receptor beta chain was captured in a study of shared clonotypes between healthy human individuals. Study at large: Researchers drew samples from two women and a few men aged 18 to 49.

The CDR3 is 17 residues long. Germline V gene sequence: CDR1 MNHEY, CDR2 SMNVEV (reference sequence). The trim removed 2 bases at V and 2 bases at J, leaving 2 bases unmatched. Evenly divided among several immunoSEQ plates was the genomic DNA of each subset. Clones were sequenced by immunoSEQ multiplex PCR, and TCRdb holds only the in-frame ones, with some missing. The sample lists 700,000 to 950,000 clones, about 96% seen once, with less than 0.3% in the top ten. Positive CCR7 selection of CD45RO-negative cells yielded the naive CD8 cells, and terminally differentiated effector memory CD45RA+ cells were excluded. Only Caucasian adults living in Nashville, Tennessee served as donors.

The TCR sequence derives from a man in his thirties or forties in good health. Sequencing was carried out using naive CD8+ T cells sorted from blood. The chain couples TRBV27 to TRBJ2-1, with 14 bases lining up with TRBD2. DNA of the CDR3: TGTGCCAGCAGTTTAGGGACTAGCGGGAGAGCCTACAATGAGCAGTTCTTC. It yields the protein CASSLGTSGRAYNEQFF.